This T cell receptor (beta chain) was observed in a study of blood T cell repertoires in COVID-19. Background on the study: The United States, Italy and Spain provided the acute and convalescent COVID-19 samples. Nucleic acid was either cDNA or gDNA, and it came from T cells, B-cell-depleted T cells, or PBMCs.

Trimming left V 5 bases short and J 0 bases short, with 17 bases between. Germline V gene data show CDR1 as MNHEY and CDR2 as SVGEGT. This CDR3 spans 16 amino acids. As processed by the authors: Counts of nucleated cells, estimated from reference gene primer amplification, were obtained. Profiling relied on immunoSEQ multiplex PCR, and the TCRdb table lists in-frame clones only, not all of them. Clone size and V and J calls were adopted from that table, with D and trimming inferred from the DNA. The profile covers 250,000 to 300,000 clones, with approximately 86% appearing a single time and 2.2% taken by the ten largest.

The sequence derives from a woman aged 50 to 65 who had recovered from COVID-19. The chain carries TRBV6-2 or TRBV6-3 and TRBJ2-7, with D unresolved. The sequenced sample was peripheral blood. The CDR3 region has the DNA TGTGCCAGCAGTCCCTTCCGTAGCCAAAGCTCCTACGAGCAGTACTTC. It specifies CASSPFRSQSSYEQYF.